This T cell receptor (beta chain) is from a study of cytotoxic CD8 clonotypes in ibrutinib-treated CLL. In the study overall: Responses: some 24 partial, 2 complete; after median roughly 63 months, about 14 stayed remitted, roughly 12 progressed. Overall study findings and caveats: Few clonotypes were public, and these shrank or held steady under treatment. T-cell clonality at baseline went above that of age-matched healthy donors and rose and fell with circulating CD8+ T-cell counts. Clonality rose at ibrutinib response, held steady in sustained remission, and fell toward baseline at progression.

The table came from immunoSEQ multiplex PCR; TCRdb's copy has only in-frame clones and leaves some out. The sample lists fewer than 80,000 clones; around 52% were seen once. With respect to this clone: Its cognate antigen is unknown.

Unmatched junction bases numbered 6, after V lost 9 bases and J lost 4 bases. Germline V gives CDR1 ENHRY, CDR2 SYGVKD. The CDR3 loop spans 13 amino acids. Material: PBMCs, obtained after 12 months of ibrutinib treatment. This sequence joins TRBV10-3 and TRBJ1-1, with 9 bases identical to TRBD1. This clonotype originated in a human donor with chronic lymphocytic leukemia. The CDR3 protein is CAMGTGKGTEAFF. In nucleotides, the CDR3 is TGTGCCATGGGGACAGGGAAAGGCACTGAAGCTTTCTTT.